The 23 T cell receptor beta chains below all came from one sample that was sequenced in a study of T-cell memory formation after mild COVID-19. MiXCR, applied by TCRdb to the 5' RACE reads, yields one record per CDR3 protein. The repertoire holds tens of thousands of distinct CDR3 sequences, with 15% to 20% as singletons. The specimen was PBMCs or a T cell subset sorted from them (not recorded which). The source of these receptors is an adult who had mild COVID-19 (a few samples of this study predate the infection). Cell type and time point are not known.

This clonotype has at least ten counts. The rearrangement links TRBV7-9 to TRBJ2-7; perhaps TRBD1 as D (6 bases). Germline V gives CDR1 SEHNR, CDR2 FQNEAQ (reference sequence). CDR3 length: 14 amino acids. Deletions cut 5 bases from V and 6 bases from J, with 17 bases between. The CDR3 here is CASSPTGYSGEQYF. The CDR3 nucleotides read TGTGCCAGCAGCCCAACAGGGTACAGCGGCGAGCAGTACTTC. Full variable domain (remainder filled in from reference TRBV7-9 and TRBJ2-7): DTGVSQNPRHKITKRGQNVTFRCDPISEHNRLYWYRQTLGQGPEFLTYFQNEAQLEKSRLLSDRFSAERPKGSFSTLEIQRTEQGDSAMYLCASSPTGYSGEQYFGPGTRLTVT.

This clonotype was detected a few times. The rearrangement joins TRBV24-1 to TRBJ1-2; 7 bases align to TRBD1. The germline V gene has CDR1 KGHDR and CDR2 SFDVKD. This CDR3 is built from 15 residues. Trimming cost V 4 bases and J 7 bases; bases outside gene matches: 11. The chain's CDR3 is CATSETGRLLRGYTF. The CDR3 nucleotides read TGTGCCACCAGTGAGACAGGGAGATTACTGCGTGGCTACACCTTC.

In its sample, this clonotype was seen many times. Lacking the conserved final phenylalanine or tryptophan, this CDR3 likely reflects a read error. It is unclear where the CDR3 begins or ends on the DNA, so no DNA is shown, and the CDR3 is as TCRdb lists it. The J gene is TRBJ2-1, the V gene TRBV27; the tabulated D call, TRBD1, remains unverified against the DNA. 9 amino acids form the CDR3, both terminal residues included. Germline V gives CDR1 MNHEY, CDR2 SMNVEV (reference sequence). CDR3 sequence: CASSQLQDP.

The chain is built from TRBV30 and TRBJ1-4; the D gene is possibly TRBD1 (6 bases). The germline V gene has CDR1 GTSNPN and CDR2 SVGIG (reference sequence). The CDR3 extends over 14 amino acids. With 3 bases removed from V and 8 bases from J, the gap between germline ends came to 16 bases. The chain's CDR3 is CAWSPREGGEKLFF. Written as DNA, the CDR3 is TGTGCCTGGAGCCCCCGCGAGGGGGGCGAAAAACTGTTTTTT.

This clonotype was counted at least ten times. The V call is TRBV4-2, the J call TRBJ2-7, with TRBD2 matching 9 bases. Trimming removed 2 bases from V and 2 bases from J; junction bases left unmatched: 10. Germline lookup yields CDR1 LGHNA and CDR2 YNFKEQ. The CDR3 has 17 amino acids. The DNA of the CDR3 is TGTGCCAGCAGCCAACTCTCGACTAGCGGCCTTCCCTACGAGCAGTACTTC. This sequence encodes CASSQLSTSGLPYEQYF.

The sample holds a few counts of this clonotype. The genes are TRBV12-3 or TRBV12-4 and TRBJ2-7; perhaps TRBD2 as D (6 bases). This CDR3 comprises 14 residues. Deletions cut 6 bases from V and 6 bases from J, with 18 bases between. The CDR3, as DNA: TGTGCCAGCAGCCCCTTTCCCCAGGAGGGCGAGCAGTACTTC. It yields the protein CASSPFPQEGEQYF.

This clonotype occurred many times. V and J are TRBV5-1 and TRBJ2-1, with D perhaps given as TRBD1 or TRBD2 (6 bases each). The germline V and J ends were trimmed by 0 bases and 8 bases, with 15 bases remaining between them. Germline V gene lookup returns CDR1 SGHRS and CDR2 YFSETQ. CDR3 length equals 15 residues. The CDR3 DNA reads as TGCGCCAGCAGCTTGGTGGGGGGCCGTTTGGATGAGCAGTTCTTC. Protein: CASSLVGGRLDEQFF. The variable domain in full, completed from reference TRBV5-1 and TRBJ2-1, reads KAGVTQTPRYLIKTRGQQVTLSCSPISGHRSVSWYQQTPGQGLQFLFEYFSETQRNKGNFPGRFSGRQFSNSRSEMNVSTLELGDSALYLCASSLVGGRLDEQFFGPGTRLTVL.

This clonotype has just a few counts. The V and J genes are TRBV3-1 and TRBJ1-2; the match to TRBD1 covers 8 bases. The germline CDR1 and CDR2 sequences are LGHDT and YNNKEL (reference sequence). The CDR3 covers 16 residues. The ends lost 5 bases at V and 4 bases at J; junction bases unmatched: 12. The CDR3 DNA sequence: TGTGCCAGCAGCGATCTTAACAGGGGGTACTTCTATGGCTACACCTTC. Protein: CASSDLNRGYFYGYTF.

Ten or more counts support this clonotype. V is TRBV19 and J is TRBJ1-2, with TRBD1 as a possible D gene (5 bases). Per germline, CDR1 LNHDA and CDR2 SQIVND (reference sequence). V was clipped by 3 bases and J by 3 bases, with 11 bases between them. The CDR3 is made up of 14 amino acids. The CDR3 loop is CASSIWGRDYGYTF. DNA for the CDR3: TGTGCCAGTAGTATCTGGGGCAGGGACTATGGCTACACCTTC.

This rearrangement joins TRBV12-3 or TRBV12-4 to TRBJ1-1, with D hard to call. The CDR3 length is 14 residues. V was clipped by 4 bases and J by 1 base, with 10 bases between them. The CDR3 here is CASSYSDGNTEAFF. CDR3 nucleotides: TGTGCCAGCAGTTATTCGGACGGGAACACTGAAGCTTTCTTT.

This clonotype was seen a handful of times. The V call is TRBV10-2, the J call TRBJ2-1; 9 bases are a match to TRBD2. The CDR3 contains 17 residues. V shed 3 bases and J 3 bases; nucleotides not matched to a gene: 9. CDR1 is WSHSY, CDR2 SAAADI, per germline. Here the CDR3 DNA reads TGCGCCAGCAGTGACCCGAGGGGCGGGGGGGACTACAATGAGCAGTTCTTC. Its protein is CASSDPRGGGDYNEQFF.

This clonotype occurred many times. The CDR3 spells CASPTGGTNTGELFF. The CDR3 nucleotides read TGTGCCAGCCCAACAGGGGGCACGAACACCGGGGAGCTGTTTTTT. V usage is TRBV18 and J usage is TRBJ2-2; 9 nucleotides line up with TRBD1. This CDR3 region has 15 residues. Looked up from germline, CDR1 is KGHSH and CDR2 is LQKENI. V gave up 8 bases and J gave up 0 bases; unmatched junction bases: 4.

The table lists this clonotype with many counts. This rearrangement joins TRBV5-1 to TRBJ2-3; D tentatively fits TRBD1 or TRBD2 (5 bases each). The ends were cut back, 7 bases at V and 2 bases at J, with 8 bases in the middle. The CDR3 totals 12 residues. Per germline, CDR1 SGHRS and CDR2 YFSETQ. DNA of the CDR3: TGCGCCAGCGGGACCCACACAGATACGCAGTATTTT. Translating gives CASGTHTDTQYF.

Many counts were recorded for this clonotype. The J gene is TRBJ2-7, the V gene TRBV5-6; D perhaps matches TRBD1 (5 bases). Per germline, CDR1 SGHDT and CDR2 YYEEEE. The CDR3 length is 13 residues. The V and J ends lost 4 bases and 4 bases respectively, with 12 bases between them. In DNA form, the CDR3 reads TGTGCCAGCAGCGAGTTTACAGGTTACGAGCAGTACTTC. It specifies CASSEFTGYEQYF.

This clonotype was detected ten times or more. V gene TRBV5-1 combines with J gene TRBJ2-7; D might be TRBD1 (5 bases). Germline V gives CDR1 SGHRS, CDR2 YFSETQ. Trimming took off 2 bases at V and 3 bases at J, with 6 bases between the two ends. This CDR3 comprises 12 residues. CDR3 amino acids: CASSFDSYEQYF. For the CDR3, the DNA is TGCGCCAGCAGCTTCGACAGCTACGAGCAGTACTTC. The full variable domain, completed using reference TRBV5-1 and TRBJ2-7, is KAGVTQTPRYLIKTRGQQVTLSCSPISGHRSVSWYQQTPGQGLQFLFEYFSETQRNKGNFPGRFSGRQFSNSRSEMNVSTLELGDSALYLCASSFDSYEQYFGPGTRLTVT.

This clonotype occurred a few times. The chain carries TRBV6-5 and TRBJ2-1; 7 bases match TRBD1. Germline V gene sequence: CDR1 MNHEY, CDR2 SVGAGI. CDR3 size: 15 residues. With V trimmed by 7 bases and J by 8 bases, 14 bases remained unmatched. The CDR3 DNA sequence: TGTGCCAGCACCCTGCGTGACAGGGCCATCGATGAGCAGTTCTTC. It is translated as CASTLRDRAIDEQFF.

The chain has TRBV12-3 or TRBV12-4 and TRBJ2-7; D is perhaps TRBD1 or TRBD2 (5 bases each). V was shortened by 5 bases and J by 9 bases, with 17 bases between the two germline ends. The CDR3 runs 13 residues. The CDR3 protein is CASSGTELRGQYF. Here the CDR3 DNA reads TGTGCCAGCAGTGGGACGGAGTTAAGAGGGCAGTACTTC.

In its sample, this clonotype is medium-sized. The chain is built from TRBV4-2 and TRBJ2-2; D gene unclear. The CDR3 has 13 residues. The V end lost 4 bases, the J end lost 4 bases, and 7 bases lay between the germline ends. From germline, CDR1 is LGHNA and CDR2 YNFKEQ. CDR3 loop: CASSPGPTGELFF. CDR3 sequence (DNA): TGTGCCAGCAGCCCGGGCCCCACCGGGGAGCTGTTTTTT.

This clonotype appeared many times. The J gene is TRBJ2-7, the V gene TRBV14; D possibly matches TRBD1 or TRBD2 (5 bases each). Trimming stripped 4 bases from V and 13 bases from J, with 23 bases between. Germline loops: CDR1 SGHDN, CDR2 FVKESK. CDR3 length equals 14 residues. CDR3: CASSPYGTSSPPYF. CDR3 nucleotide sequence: TGTGCCAGCAGCCCCTATGGGACCTCTAGCCCGCCCTACTTC.

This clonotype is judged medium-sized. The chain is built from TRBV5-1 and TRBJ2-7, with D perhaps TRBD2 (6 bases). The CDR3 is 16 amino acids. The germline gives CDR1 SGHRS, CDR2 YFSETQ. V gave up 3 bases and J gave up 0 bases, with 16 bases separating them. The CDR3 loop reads CASSSQRLGSSYEQYF. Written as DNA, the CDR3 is TGCGCCAGCAGCTCCCAGCGACTAGGGAGCTCCTACGAGCAGTACTTC.

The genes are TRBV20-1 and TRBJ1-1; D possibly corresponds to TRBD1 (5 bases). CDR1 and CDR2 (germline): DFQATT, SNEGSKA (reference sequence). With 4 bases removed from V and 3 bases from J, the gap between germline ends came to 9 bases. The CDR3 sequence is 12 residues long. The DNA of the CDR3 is TGCAGTGCTATCCAGGGCTACACTGAAGCTTTCTTT. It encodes CSAIQGYTEAFF.

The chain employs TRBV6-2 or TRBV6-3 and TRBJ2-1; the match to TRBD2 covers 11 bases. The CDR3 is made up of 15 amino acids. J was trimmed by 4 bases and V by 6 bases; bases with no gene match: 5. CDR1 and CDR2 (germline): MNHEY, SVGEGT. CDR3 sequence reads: CASSPTSGGYNEQFF. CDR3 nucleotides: TGTGCCAGCAGCCCCACTAGCGGGGGTTACAATGAGCAGTTCTTC.

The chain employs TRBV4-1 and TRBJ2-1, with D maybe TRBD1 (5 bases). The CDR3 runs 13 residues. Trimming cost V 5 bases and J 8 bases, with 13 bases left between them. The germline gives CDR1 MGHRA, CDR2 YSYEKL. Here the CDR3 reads CASSSGPTHEQFF. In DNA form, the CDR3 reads TGCGCCAGCAGCTCAGGGCCCACCCATGAGCAGTTCTTC.